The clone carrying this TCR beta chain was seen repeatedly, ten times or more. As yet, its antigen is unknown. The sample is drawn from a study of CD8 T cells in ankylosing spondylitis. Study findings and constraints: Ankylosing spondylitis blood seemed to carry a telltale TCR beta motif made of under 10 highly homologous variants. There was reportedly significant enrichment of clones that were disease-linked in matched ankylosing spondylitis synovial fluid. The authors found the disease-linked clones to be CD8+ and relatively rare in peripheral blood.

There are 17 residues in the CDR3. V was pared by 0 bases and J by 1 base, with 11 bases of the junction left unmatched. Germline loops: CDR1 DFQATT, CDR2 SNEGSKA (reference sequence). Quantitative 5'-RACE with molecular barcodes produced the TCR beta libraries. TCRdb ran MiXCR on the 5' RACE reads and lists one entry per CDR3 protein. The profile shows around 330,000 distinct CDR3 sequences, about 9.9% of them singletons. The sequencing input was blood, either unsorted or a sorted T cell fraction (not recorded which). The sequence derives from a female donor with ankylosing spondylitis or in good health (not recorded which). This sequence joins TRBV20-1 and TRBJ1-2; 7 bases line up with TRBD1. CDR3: CSARDQLKTGLNYGYTF. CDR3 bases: TGCAGTGCTAGAGACCAACTCAAGACAGGGCTTAACTATGGCTACACCTTC.